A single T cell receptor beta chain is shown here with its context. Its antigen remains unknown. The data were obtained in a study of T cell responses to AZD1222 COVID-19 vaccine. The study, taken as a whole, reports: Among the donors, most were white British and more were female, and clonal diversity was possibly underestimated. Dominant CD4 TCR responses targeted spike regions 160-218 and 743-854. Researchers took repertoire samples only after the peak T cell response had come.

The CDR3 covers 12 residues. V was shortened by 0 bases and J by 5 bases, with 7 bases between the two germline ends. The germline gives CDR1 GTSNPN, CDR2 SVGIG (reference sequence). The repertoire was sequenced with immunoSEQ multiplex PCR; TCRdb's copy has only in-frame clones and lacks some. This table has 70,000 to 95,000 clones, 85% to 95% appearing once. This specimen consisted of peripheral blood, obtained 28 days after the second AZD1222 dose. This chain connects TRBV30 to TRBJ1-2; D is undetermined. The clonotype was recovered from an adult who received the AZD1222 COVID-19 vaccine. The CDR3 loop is CAWSVLEYGYTF. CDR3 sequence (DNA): TGTGCCTGGAGTGTACTAGAGTATGGCTACACCTTC.